This entry features one T cell receptor beta chain sequence. Other nucleotide sequences from this sample produce the same CDR3. V was pared by 2 bases and J by 1 base, with 6 bases between. Germline V gene data show CDR1 as MNHEY and CDR2 as SMNVEV (reference sequence). The CDR3 is 13 residues long. RNA was isolated and reverse transcribed to cDNA, the sequencing template. The protocol was immunoSEQ multiplex PCR, while the TCRdb copy is restricted to in-frame clones and leaves out a portion. Seen here are 90,000 to 130,000 clones, around three fifths observed once, and the top ten hold 9% to 15%. Treatment indicated: oral pan-JAK inhibitor, 5-10 mg twice daily. This record comes from a study of CD8+ T cells in alopecia areata.

The chain couples TRBV27 to TRBJ2-7, with D perhaps TRBD1 (6 bases). The input for sequencing was CD8+ T cells sorted from blood, taken at week 24, from a patient treated with tofacitinib. This clonotype originated in a human donor with alopecia areata. In DNA, the CDR3 is TGTGCCAGCAGTTTAGGACAGTCCTACGAGCAGTACTTC. Translated, it gives CASSLGQSYEQYF.